The 29 T cell receptor beta chains below were found in one sample sequenced in a study of beta chain features in type 1 diabetes. Expressed TCRB transcripts were sequenced after all isolated RNA was converted to cDNA. Clones were read by immunoSEQ multiplex PCR, and TCRdb kept only the in-frame ones, dropping some. The sample has nearly 250,000 clones, 13% to 15% seen once. The sequenced material came from naive CD4+ T cells from blood. These receptor sequences come from a woman aged 40 to 50 in good health.

The V call is TRBV15, the J call TRBJ1-4; D unresolved. Germline loops: CDR1 LNHNV, CDR2 YYDKDF (reference sequence). The germline V and J ends were trimmed by 0 bases and 8 bases, with 13 bases remaining between them. The CDR3 is made up of 15 amino acids. Here the CDR3 reads CATSREVGRGEKLFF. CDR3 nucleotide sequence: TGTGCCACCAGCAGAGAAGTAGGACGCGGGGAAAAACTGTTTTTT.

This clone was seen more than once but under ten times. CDR3 residues: CASSIAGGRASETQYF. The CDR3 nucleotides read TGTGCCAGCAGTATAGCGGGGGGACGGGCCTCCGAGACCCAGTACTTC. The V call is TRBV5-4, the J call TRBJ2-5; TRBD2 matches 10 bases. This CDR3 is built from 16 residues. CDR1 and CDR2 from the germline V gene are SGHNT and YYREEE (reference sequence). The trim removed 5 bases at V and 5 bases at J, leaving 12 bases unmatched.

This clone was seen only a few times. The chain employs TRBV5-1 and TRBJ2-1, with 10 bases matching TRBD1. The CDR3 is 17 residues long. Germline CDR1 and CDR2: SGHRS and YFSETQ. The trim removed 2 bases at V and 8 bases at J, leaving 13 bases unmatched. The chain's CDR3 is CASSFILRDRGWHEQFF. The CDR3 DNA is TGCGCCAGCAGCTTTATCCTCCGGGACAGGGGTTGGCATGAGCAGTTCTTC.

Only a few counts were recorded for this clone. The gene calls are TRBV5-1 and TRBJ2-3, with 12 bases matching TRBD1. Trimming at V came to 2 bases and at J to 11 bases, leaving 15 bases not matched to a gene. In germline, CDR1 is SGHRS, CDR2 YFSETQ. This CDR3 is built from 17 residues. CDR3 sequence reads: CASSLSHRDRGHREQYF. CDR3 in DNA: TGCGCCAGCAGCTTATCTCACCGGGACAGGGGGCATCGTGAGCAGTATTTT.

V and J are TRBV7-2 and TRBJ1-5; TRBD1 agrees at 8 bases. With V trimmed by 5 bases and J by 4 bases, 7 bases remained unmatched. The CDR3 sequence is 15 residues long. The V gene's germline CDR1 is SGHTA and CDR2 FQGNSA. The CDR3 region has the DNA TGTGCCAGCAGCCTTCAGGGGGCGATTAATCAGCCCCAGCATTTT. Translating it yields CASSLQGAINQPQHF.

This clone was detected a few times. The chain employs TRBV18 and TRBJ1-2, with 7 bases lining up with TRBD1. From germline, CDR1 is KGHSH and CDR2 LQKENI. The V gene end was trimmed by 2 bases and the J gene end by 4 bases; junction bases not matched to a gene: 7. The CDR3 is made up of 15 amino acids. In DNA form, the CDR3 reads TGTGCCAGCTCACCAGCCAGGGGGTCGATCTATGGCTACACCTTC. Amino acid sequence: CASSPARGSIYGYTF.

This clone appeared a few times. This chain uses TRBV15 with TRBJ1-2, with D possibly matching TRBD1 (6 bases). From germline, CDR1 is LNHNV and CDR2 YYDKDF (reference sequence). Trimming took off 5 bases at V and 4 bases at J, with 14 bases between the two ends. The CDR3 length is 14 residues. The DNA for the CDR3 is TGTGCCACCAGCCTACAGGGTTGGAGCTATGGCTACACCTTC. Translation gives CATSLQGWSYGYTF.

The V and J genes are TRBV5-1 and TRBJ2-7, with TRBD2 matching over 13 bases. Germline CDR1 is SGHRS and CDR2 is YFSETQ. Trimming removed 4 bases from V and 3 bases from J; junction bases left unmatched: 4. There are 15 residues in the CDR3. In DNA, the CDR3 is TGCGCCAGCAGCGTAGGGACTAGCGGGATCTACGAGCAGTACTTC. Protein: CASSVGTSGIYEQYF. The full variable domain, with the rest looked up from reference TRBV5-1 and TRBJ2-7, is KAGVTQTPRYLIKTRGQQVTLSCSPISGHRSVSWYQQTPGQGLQFLFEYFSETQRNKGNFPGRFSGRQFSNSRSEMNVSTLELGDSALYLCASSVGTSGIYEQYFGPGTRLTVT.

CDR3 coding DNA: TGTGCCAGTAGTATTCCGGGGGACTCCTACGAGCAGTACTTC. As protein: CASSIPGDSYEQYF. J is TRBJ2-7 and V is TRBV19; D might be TRBD2 (6 bases). Between the trimmed V and J ends, which lost 3 bases and 0 bases, there was a span of 9 bases. Germline assignment: CDR1 LNHDA and CDR2 SQIVND (reference sequence). The CDR3 is 14 residues long.

The chain has TRBV19 and TRBJ2-6; no clear D. Germline V lookup: CDR1 LNHDA, CDR2 SQIVND (reference sequence). Trimming removed 7 bases at V and 0 bases at J, with 13 bases between. The length of the CDR3 is 16 residues. Here the CDR3 reads CASTIPRGSGANVLTF. For the CDR3, the DNA is TGTGCCAGTACCATCCCTCGCGGCTCTGGGGCCAACGTCCTGACTTTC.

This clone was recorded a few times. V and J are TRBV19 and TRBJ1-1, with 8 bases identical to TRBD1. CDR1 and CDR2 (germline): LNHDA, SQIVND (reference sequence). This CDR3 comprises 13 residues. Germline trimming cut 7 bases from V and 6 bases from J; bases unmatched to any gene: 7. The chain's CDR3 is CASTTTGAAEAFF. The CDR3 bases are TGTGCCAGTACCACGACAGGGGCGGCTGAAGCTTTCTTT.

This clone appeared a few times. The CDR3 DNA follows: TGCAGCTCTAGACAGCTGTTAGCCCTGAACACTGAAGCTTTCTTT. Residues: CSSRQLLALNTEAFF. The rearrangement uses TRBV29-1 and TRBJ1-1; possibly TRBD1 for D (5 bases). The CDR3 is 15 residues long. Germline-derived CDR1 and CDR2 are SQVTM and ANQGSEA. Trimming shortened V by 8 bases and J by 0 bases, and 19 bases separated the two germline ends.

The genes are TRBV6-5 and TRBJ2-7; D is perhaps TRBD2 (5 bases). Germline V lookup: CDR1 MNHEY, CDR2 SVGAGI. Trimming removed 2 bases from V and 3 bases from J, with 14 bases in between. The CDR3 is 15 residues long. CDR3 protein: CASSYEGRGVYEQYF. The CDR3 region has the DNA TGTGCCAGCAGTTACGAGGGTCGGGGTGTCTACGAGCAGTACTTC.

About this clone itself: One junction end does not reproduce the germline sequence, and a read error may be involved. CDR3 nucleotide sequence: TGTACCAGCAGCGTAGAGGCGGGGGGGCGGCAGGAGACCCAGTACTTC. Residues: CTSSVEAGGRQETQYF. The V gene is TRBV9, the J gene TRBJ2-5; 9 positions match TRBD2. There are 16 residues in the CDR3. Germline V CDR1 and CDR2: SGDLS, YYNGEE.

The chain carries TRBV5-1 and TRBJ2-1; TRBD2 agrees at 13 bases. Germline V gene lookup returns CDR1 SGHRS and CDR2 YFSETQ. The CDR3 totals 18 residues. Unmatched junction bases numbered 8, after V lost 4 bases and J lost 1 base. CDR3: CASSTGLAGFGSYNEQFF. In DNA, the CDR3 is TGCGCCAGCAGCACGGGACTAGCGGGGTTTGGTTCCTACAATGAGCAGTTCTTC.

The chain couples TRBV7-2 to TRBJ2-1; D remains ambiguous. This CDR3 spans 14 amino acids. The germline CDR1 and CDR2 sequences are SGHTA and FQGNSA. The germline V and J ends were trimmed by 5 bases and 0 bases, with 8 bases remaining between them. The CDR3 reads CASSLIDSYNEQFF. As DNA, the CDR3 is TGTGCCAGCAGCCTGATAGACTCCTACAATGAGCAGTTCTTC.

J is TRBJ2-2 and V is TRBV5-1, with 13 bases lining up with TRBD2. V lost 4 bases to trimming and J lost 5 bases; unmatched junction nucleotides: 2. CDR3 length: 15 residues. Per the germline V gene, CDR1 is SGHRS and CDR2 is YFSETQ. The chain's CDR3 is CASSAGLAGTGELFF. CDR3 nucleotides: TGCGCCAGCAGCGCGGGACTAGCGGGGACCGGGGAGCTGTTTTTT.

The table lists this clone with a few counts. The chain uses TRBV29-1 and TRBJ2-3; 8 bases align to TRBD2. Germline CDR1 SQVTM, CDR2 ANQGSEA. The CDR3 totals 13 residues. Trimming cost V 4 bases and J 1 base; bases outside gene matches: 1. CDR3 protein: CSVGAGGTDTQYF. In nucleotides, the CDR3 is TGCAGCGTTGGAGCGGGGGGCACAGATACGCAGTATTTT.

This clone was picked up a small number of times. The CDR3 sequence: CAGLIMGALTKNTEAFF. CDR3 bases: TGTGCCGGACTAATAATGGGAGCCCTAACGAAGAACACTGAAGCTTTCTTT. This sequence joins TRBV5-4 and TRBJ1-1; D is unclear. The CDR3 loop spans 17 amino acids. CDR1 and CDR2 (germline): SGHNT, YYREEE (reference sequence). V lost 10 bases to trimming and J lost 1 base, with 26 bases between them.

The sample holds a few counts of this clone. The CDR3 sequence: CSGKGVSTDTQYF. In DNA, the CDR3 is TGCAGCGGAAAGGGGGTCAGCACAGATACGCAGTATTTT. The V call is TRBV29-1, the J call TRBJ2-3, with D possibly being TRBD1 (6 bases). Germline CDR1 is SQVTM and CDR2 is ANQGSEA. This CDR3 is built from 13 residues. The V and J ends lost 7 bases and 0 bases respectively, with 11 bases between them.

This clone was recorded a few times. The CDR3 is CASSERFGYQPQHF. CDR3 DNA sequence: TGTGCCAGCAGTGAGAGGTTTGGGTATCAGCCCCAGCATTTT. The V gene is TRBV2, the J gene TRBJ1-5; D gene ambiguous. CDR1 is SNHLY and CDR2 is FYNNEI in the germline V gene. This CDR3 is built from 14 residues. The ends were cut back, 3 bases at V and 5 bases at J, with 11 bases in the middle.

V usage is TRBV7-2 and J usage is TRBJ2-3; D not certain. The CDR3 contains 15 residues. The germline V gene encodes CDR1 SGHTA and CDR2 FQGNSA. V lost 4 bases and J 4 bases, leaving 15 bases between the germline ends. CDR3: CASSSQSTRADTQYF. CDR3 coding DNA: TGTGCCAGCAGCTCCCAATCAACACGGGCAGATACGCAGTATTTT.

The chain links TRBV7-2 to TRBJ1-5; no reliable D call. The CDR3 extends over 14 amino acids. Trimming cost V 8 bases and J 11 bases, with 22 bases left between them. CDR1 is SGHTA and CDR2 is FQGNSA in the germline V gene. The CDR3 protein is CASGAAEGPRAQHF. CDR3 nucleotide sequence: TGTGCCAGCGGCGCCGCGGAGGGCCCAAGGGCCCAGCATTTT.

The CDR3 is CASSLASSGGQETQYF. CDR3 DNA: TGTGCCAGCAGCTTAGCTTCCAGCGGGGGACAAGAGACCCAGTACTTC. The V gene is TRBV7-2, the J gene TRBJ2-5; the match to TRBD2 covers 8 bases. The length of the CDR3 is 16 residues. The germline V gene has CDR1 SGHTA and CDR2 FQGNSA. The V and J ends lost 0 bases and 2 bases, in that order; junction bases with no gene match: 5.

The CDR3 is CASSVGQGDQPQHF. CDR3 coding DNA: TGCGCCAGCAGCGTGGGACAGGGAGATCAGCCCCAGCATTTT. The chain links TRBV5-1 to TRBJ1-5, with 9 positions matching TRBD1. Unmatched junction bases numbered 4, after V lost 4 bases and J lost 5 bases. The CDR3 loop spans 14 amino acids. CDR1 is SGHRS, CDR2 YFSETQ, per germline.

The chain joins TRBV5-1 to TRBJ2-1; no definite D call. The CDR3 contains 14 residues. CDR1 and CDR2 (germline): SGHRS, YFSETQ. The V and J ends lost 0 bases and 8 bases respectively, with 12 bases between them. CDR3 residues: CASSLGSTVDEQFF. CDR3 coding DNA: TGCGCCAGCAGCTTGGGCAGTACAGTGGATGAGCAGTTCTTC.

This clone was seen more than once but under ten times. The V gene is TRBV27, the J gene TRBJ1-2; D is ambiguous. CDR1 is MNHEY and CDR2 is SMNVEV in the germline V gene (reference sequence). The V and J ends lost 5 bases and 3 bases respectively, with 16 bases between them. The CDR3 is made up of 15 amino acids. The CDR3, as DNA: TGTGCCAGCAGTGCCGTCCATGCGGGCGACTATGGCTACACCTTC. It specifies CASSAVHAGDYGYTF.

This clone was counted between two and nine times. The chain is built from TRBV5-1 and TRBJ2-5; a possible D gene is TRBD1 (6 bases). V was cut by 2 bases and J by 3 bases, with 8 bases left in between. Per the germline V gene, CDR1 is SGHRS and CDR2 is YFSETQ. This CDR3 is 13 amino acids long. The CDR3 here is CASSFEGEETQYF. CDR3 coding DNA: TGCGCCAGCAGCTTCGAGGGGGAAGAGACCCAGTACTTC.

This clone was seen a few times. The chain employs TRBV19 and TRBJ2-7, with D tentatively TRBD1 (6 bases). The CDR3 is 15 residues long. Trimming pared 2 bases from V and 2 bases from J, leaving 13 bases between. From germline, CDR1 is LNHDA and CDR2 SQIVND (reference sequence). CDR3 region: CASSIRSQGPYEQYF. The CDR3, as DNA: TGTGCCAGTAGTATAAGGTCCCAGGGGCCCTACGAGCAGTACTTC.